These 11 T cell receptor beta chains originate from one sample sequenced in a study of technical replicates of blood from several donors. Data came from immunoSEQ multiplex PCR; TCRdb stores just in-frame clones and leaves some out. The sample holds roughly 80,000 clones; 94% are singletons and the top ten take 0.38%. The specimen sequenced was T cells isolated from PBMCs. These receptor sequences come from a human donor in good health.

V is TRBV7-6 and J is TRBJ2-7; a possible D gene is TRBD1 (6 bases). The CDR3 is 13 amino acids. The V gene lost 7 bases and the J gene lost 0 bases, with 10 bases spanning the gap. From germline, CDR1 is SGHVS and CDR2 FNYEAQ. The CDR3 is CASKHRVSYEQYF. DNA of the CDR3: TGTGCCAGCAAACACAGGGTCTCCTACGAGCAGTACTTC.

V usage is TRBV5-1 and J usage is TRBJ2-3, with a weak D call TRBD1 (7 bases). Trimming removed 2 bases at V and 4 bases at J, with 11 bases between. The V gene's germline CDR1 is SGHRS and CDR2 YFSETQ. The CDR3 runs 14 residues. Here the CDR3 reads CASSFDREADTQYF. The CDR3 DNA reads TGCGCCAGCAGCTTCGACAGGGAGGCAGATACGCAGTATTTT.

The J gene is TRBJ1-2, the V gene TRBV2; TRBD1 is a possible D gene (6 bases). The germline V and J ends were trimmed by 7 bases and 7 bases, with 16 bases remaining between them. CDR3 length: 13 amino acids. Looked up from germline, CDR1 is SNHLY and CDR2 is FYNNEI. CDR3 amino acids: CASNHPTGSGYTF. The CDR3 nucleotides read TGTGCCAGCAATCATCCGACAGGAAGTGGCTACACCTTC.

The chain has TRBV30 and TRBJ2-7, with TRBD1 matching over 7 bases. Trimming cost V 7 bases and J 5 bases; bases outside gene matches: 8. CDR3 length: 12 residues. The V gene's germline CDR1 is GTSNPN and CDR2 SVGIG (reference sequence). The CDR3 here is CASTGVSDEQYF. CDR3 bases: TGTGCCTCCACAGGGGTATCGGACGAGCAGTACTTC. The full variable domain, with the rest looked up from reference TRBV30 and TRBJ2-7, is SQTIHQWPATLVQPVGSPLSLECTVEGTSNPNLYWYRQAAGRGLQLLFYSVGIGQISSEVPQNLSASRPQDRQFILSSKKLLLSDSGFYLCASTGVSDEQYFGPGTRLTVT.

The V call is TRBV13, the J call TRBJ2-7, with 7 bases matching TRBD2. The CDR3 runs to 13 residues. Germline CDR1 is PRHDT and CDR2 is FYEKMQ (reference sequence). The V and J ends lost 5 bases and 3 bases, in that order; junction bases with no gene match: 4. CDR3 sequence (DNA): TGTGCCAGCAGCGACGGGGGGAACTACGAGCAGTACTTC. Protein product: CASSDGGNYEQYF.

The CDR3 DNA is TGTGCCTGGAGCTTAGCGGGAATACGTGAGCAGTTCTTC. Residues: CAWSLAGIREQFF. The V gene is TRBV30, the J gene TRBJ2-1; 8 nucleotides agree with TRBD2. J was trimmed by 9 bases and V by 3 bases; bases with no gene match: 7. Germline CDR1 and CDR2: GTSNPN and SVGIG (reference sequence). The CDR3 runs 13 residues.

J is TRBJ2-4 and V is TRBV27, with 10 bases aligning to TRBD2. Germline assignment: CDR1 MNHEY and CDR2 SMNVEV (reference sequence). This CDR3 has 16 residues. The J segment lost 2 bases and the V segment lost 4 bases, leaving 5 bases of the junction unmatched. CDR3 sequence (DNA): TGTGCCAGCAGTTCAGGACTAGCGGATACCAAAAACATTCAGTACTTC. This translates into CASSSGLADTKNIQYF.

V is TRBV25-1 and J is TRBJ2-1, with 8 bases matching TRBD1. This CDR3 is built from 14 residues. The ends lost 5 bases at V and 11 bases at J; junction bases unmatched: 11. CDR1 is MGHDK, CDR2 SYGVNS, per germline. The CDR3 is CASSILGQERQQFF. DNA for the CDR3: TGTGCCAGCAGTATCCTGGGACAGGAAAGACAGCAGTTCTTC.

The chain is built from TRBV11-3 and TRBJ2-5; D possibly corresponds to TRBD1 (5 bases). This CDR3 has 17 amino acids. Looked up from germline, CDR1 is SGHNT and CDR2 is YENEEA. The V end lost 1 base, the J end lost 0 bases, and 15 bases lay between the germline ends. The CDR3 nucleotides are TGTGCCAGCAGCTTAGGGGAAGGGGTGCGGTACCAAGAGACCCAGTACTTC. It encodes CASSLGEGVRYQETQYF.

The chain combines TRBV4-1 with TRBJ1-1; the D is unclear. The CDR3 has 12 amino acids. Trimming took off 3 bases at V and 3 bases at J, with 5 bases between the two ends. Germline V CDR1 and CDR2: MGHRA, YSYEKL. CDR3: CASSHLYTEAFF. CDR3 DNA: TGCGCCAGCAGCCACCTTTACACTGAAGCTTTCTTT.

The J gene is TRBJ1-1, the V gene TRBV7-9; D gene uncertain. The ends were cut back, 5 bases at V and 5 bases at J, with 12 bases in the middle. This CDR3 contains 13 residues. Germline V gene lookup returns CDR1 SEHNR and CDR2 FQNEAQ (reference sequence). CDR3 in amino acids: CASSQLGETEAFF. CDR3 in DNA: TGTGCCAGCAGCCAACTAGGCGAAACTGAAGCTTTCTTT.